Listed below are T cell receptor beta chains from one sample, sequenced in a study of technical replicates of blood from a few donors. Clones were read by immunoSEQ multiplex PCR, and TCRdb kept only the in-frame ones, dropping some. The sample contains tens of thousands of clones, around 94% of which appear only once. The sequencing input was T cells isolated from PBMCs. These receptors were collected from a human donor in good health. CDR3s include the opening cysteine and the closing phenylalanine or tryptophan. For some rows the clone size is stated as once, few or many, or as a class when expanded; others skip it.

clone_size j_call v_call cdr3_aa
. TRBJ2-1 TRBV10-1 CASSEASGRADEQFF
. TRBJ2-7 TRBV4-1 CASSLGQGEGYEQYF
once TRBJ2-2 TRBV5-6 CASTSGLTGELFF
. TRBJ1-2 TRBV5-1 CASSLRQGADQYGYTF
. TRBJ1-3 TRBV4-1 CASSRIPTGSSGNTIYF
. TRBJ2-1 TRBV4-1 CASSQETGDEQFF
. TRBJ2-7 TRBV6-5 CASSYSISRGGHEQYF
. TRBJ1-2 TRBV27 CASSSGTGKSGYTF
. TRBJ1-4 TRBV5-6 CASSVGIFNEKLFF
. TRBJ2-7 TRBV6-5 CASSYSAEGYEQYF
. TRBJ2-3 TRBV9 CASSAFSGGGTDTQYF
. TRBJ1-4 TRBV10-2 CASSESRQLNEKLFF
. TRBJ2-1 TRBV9 CASNTLEGDYNEQFF
once TRBJ1-1 TRBV11-2 CASSLEKQDRGRTEAFF
. TRBJ1-1 TRBV19 CASSIGVNTEAFF
. TRBJ2-7 TRBV30 CAWSVLGQGAKEQYF
once TRBJ1-1 TRBV5-6 CASSLGRISEAFF
. TRBJ1-5 TRBV28 CASSLGGAGSNQPQHF
. TRBJ2-5 TRBV5-6 CASSLGRGSVETQYF
. TRBJ2-1 TRBV27 CASSLVSTGLYGPGEQFF
. TRBJ2-1 TRBV5-4 CASSPGTLLYNEQFF
once TRBJ2-7 TRBV13 CASSKTSGRAREQYF
. TRBJ1-3 TRBV6-1 CASSEAGGTGNTIYF
. TRBJ2-7 TRBV28 CASSLAGGFYEQYF
. TRBJ2-3 TRBV7-3 CASSRIAGGSRTSTDTQYF
. TRBJ2-3 TRBV11-2 CASSLVVGTGGSDTQYF
. TRBJ2-5 TRBV18 CASSASPGQGEETQYF
once TRBJ2-3 TRBV27 CASSTTGDLGARNTYTQYF
. TRBJ2-7 TRBV29-1 CSVVDSSYEQYF
. TRBJ2-2 TRBV28 CASWSGQANTGELFF
. TRBJ2-1 TRBV11-3 CASSPGSLGPYNEQFF
. TRBJ2-7 TRBV11-2 CASSILAGPNYEQYF
. TRBJ2-7 TRBV5-1 CASSFFRDTSYEQYF
. TRBJ1-6 TRBV6-1 CASSESRINSPLHF
. TRBJ2-2 TRBV9 CASSGANTGELFF
once TRBJ1-1 TRBV4-1 CASSLFTGTTEAFF
. TRBJ1-1 TRBV6-5 CASSYGAAMNTEAFF
. TRBJ1-6 TRBV7-3 CASCQRVSYNSPLHF
. TRBJ2-5 TRBV6-1 CASSERDRETQYF
. TRBJ1-1 TRBV7-8 CASSWRTTGVNTEAFF
. TRBJ2-7 TRBV5-1 CASSPPTSSYEQYF
. TRBJ1-1 TRBV25-1 CASSEYMGVEAFF
. TRBJ2-3 TRBV19 CASRSEIQGGTQYF
. TRBJ2-1 TRBV5-1 CASSFFGLAGFSYNEQFF
. TRBJ2-5 TRBV4-2 CASSRLTSGGDGVETQYF
. TRBJ2-2 TRBV10-1 CASSVAGAAGELFF
. TRBJ2-1 TRBV7-9 CASSLEGVRNEQFF
. TRBJ1-2 TRBV30 CAWSGTGKYGYTF
. TRBJ1-2 TRBV28 CASSLRLYGYTF
. TRBJ2-1 TRBV2 CASSVLGTGEGDEQFF
. TRBJ1-5 TRBV27 CASRPTGTDQPQHF
. TRBJ1-2 TRBV6-5 CASSYGTNYGYTF
. TRBJ1-2 TRBV19 CASNKARTGDYGYTF
. TRBJ1-2 TRBV11-3 CASSLGSGDGYTF
. TRBJ2-3 TRBV28 CASSLRRLAGASTDTQYF
. TRBJ2-2 TRBV5-6 CASGIGSGSITGELFF
. TRBJ1-1 TRBV18 CASSPSGQGRDTEAFF
. TRBJ2-5 TRBV11-2 CASSLGGGRGETQYF
. TRBJ1-2 TRBV5-1 CASSLESRQGYGYTF
. TRBJ2-3 TRBV18 CASSPTSGRDDTQYF